This paragraph covers one T cell receptor beta chain sequence. Its antigen is not known. This sample was included in a study of cytomegalovirus exposure and HLA in healthy donors. This PCR relied on a set of 60 Vbeta primers and 13 Jbeta primers. Repertoires were generated with immunoSEQ multiplex PCR, while TCRdb's copy carries only in-frame clones and drops some. In the table there are approximately 110,000 clones, 70% to 80% of which are singletons. CDR1 MGHRA and CDR2 YSYEKL come from the germline V gene. J lost 1 base, V lost 1 base, and 17 bases had no gene match. The CDR3 runs to 20 residues. Study results and caveats: The CMV antigen specificity of a few CMV-associated chains was confirmed through in vitro analysis.

J is TRBJ2-7 and V is TRBV4-1; 9 bases align to TRBD2. The sequence was collected from a woman in her thirties or forties in good health and CMV-seronegative. Sequences were obtained from PBMCs. The CDR3 DNA is TGCGCCAGCAGCCAAGGGCCTCCCCTAGCACTTAGCGGGGGTTCCTACGAGCAGTACTTC. Translated, it gives CASSQGPPLALSGGSYEQYF.